The 4 T cell receptor beta chains below were found in one sample sequenced in a study of T cell responses to AZD1222 COVID-19 vaccine. Data came from immunoSEQ multiplex PCR; TCRdb stores just in-frame clones and leaves some out. The sample consists of 95,000 to 150,000 clones, around 89% of them appearing once. The sample in question was peripheral blood, obtained on day 0 of AZD1222 vaccination. These TCRs come from an adult in good health.

As DNA, the CDR3 is TGTGCCAGCAGTTATCAGGGTCTGAACACTGAAGCTTTCTTT. Residues: CASSYQGLNTEAFF. The chain uses TRBV6-5 and TRBJ1-1, with TRBD1 as a possible D gene (5 bases). The CDR3 has 14 residues. V dropped 3 bases and J dropped 0 bases, with 8 bases sitting between them. CDR1 and CDR2 (germline): MNHEY, SVGAGI.

The chain is built from TRBV4-2 and TRBJ2-7, with unresolved D. Germline V lookup: CDR1 LGHNA, CDR2 YNFKEQ. The CDR3 consists of 15 residues. The ends were cut back, 0 bases at V and 2 bases at J, with 11 bases in the middle. CDR3: CASSQDPNQAYEQYF. In DNA form, the CDR3 reads TGTGCCAGCAGCCAAGATCCGAACCAGGCCTACGAGCAGTACTTC.

This clone has only a few counts. V and J are TRBV20-1 and TRBJ1-1, with D hard to call. Trimming took off 0 bases at V and 11 bases at J, with 10 bases between the two ends. The CDR3 contains 11 residues. Looked up from germline, CDR1 is DFQATT and CDR2 is SNEGSKA (reference sequence). The CDR3 sequence: CSARDSTEAFF. The DNA for the CDR3 is TGCAGTGCTAGAGATTCTACGGAGGCTTTCTTT.

The genes are TRBV7-8 and TRBJ1-1, with TRBD1 as a possible D gene (5 bases). Germline loops: CDR1 SGHVS, CDR2 FQNEAQ. V lost 1 base and J 0 bases, leaving 15 bases between the germline ends. The CDR3 consists of 17 residues. The CDR3: CASSLVGGISLNTEAFF. The CDR3, as DNA: TGTGCCAGCAGCTTAGTTGGGGGTATTAGTCTGAACACTGAAGCTTTCTTT.